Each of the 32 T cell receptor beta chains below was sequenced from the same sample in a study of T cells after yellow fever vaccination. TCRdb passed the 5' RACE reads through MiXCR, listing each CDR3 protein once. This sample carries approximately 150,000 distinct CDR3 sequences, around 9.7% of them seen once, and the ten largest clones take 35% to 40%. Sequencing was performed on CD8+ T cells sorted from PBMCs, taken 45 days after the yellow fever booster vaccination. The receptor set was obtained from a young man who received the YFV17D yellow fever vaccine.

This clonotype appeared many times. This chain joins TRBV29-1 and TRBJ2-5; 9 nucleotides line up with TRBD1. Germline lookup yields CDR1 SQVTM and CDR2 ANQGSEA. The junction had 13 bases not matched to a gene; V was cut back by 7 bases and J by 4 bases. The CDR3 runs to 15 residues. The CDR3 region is CSATRGTGWRETQYF. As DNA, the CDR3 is TGCAGCGCGACCCGAGGGACAGGGTGGCGAGAGACCCAGTACTTC.

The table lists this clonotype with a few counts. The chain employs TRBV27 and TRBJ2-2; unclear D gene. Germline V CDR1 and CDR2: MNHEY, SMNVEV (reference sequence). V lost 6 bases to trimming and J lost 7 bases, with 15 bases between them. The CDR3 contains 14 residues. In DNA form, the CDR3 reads TGTGCCAGCAGCTCCCCGTTTCCGCTCGGGGAGCTGTTTTTT. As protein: CASSSPFPLGELFF.

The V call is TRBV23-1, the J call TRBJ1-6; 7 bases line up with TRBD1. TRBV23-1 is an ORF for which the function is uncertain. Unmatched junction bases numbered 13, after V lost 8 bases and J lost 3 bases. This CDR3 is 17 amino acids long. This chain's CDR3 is CASHTSGQVLYNSPLHF. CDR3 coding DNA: TGCGCCAGCCACACCTCTGGACAGGTTCTCTATAATTCACCCCTCCACTTT.

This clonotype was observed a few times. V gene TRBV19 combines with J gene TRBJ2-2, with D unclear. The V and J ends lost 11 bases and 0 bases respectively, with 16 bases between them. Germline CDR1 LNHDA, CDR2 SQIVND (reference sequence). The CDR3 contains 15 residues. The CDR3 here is CAVRPGLANTGELFF. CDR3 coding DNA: TGTGCCGTAAGACCGGGTTTAGCGAACACCGGGGAGCTGTTTTTT.

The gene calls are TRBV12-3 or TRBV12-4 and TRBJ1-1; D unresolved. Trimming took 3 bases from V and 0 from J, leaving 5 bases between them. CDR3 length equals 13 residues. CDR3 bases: TGTGCCAGCAGTTTTCTCTTGAACACTGAAGCTTTCTTT. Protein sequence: CASSFLLNTEAFF.

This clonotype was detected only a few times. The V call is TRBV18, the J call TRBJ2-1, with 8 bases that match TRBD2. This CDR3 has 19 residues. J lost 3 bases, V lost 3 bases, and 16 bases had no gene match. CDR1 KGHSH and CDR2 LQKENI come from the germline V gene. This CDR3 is CASSPGGENPGLDYNEQFF. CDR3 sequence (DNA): TGTGCCAGCTCACCCGGGGGAGAAAACCCGGGACTAGACTACAATGAGCAGTTCTTC.

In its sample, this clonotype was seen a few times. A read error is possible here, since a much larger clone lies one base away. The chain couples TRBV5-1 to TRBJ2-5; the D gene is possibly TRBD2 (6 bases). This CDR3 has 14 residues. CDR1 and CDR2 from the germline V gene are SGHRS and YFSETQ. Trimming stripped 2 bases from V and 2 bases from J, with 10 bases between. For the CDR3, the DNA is TGCGCCAGCAGCTTACCGGGGGAACAAGAGACCCAGTACTTC. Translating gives CASSLPGEQETQYF.

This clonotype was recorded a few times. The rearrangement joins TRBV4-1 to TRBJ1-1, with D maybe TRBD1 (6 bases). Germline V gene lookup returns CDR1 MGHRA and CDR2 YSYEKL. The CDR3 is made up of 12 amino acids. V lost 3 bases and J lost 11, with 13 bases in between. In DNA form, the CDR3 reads TGCGCCAGCAGCCAGGAGACAGGCCCGGCTTTCTTT. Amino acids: CASSQETGPAFF.

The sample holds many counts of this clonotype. The CDR3 loop reads CASSNRGRSTEAFF. As DNA, the CDR3 is TGTGCCAGCAGCAACAGGGGGCGCAGCACTGAAGCTTTCTTT. The rearrangement uses TRBV7-8 and TRBJ1-1; 9 bases line up with TRBD1. The J segment lost 4 bases and the V segment lost 5 bases, leaving 5 bases of the junction unmatched. The CDR3 totals 14 residues. Per the germline V gene, CDR1 is SGHVS and CDR2 is FQNEAQ.

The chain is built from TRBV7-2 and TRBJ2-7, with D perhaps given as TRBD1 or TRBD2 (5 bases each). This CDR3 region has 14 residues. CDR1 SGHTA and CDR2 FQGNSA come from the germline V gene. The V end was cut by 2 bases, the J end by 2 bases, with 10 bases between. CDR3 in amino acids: CASSLLGTPYEQYV. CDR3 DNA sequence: TGTGCCAGCAGCTTACTTGGGACGCCCTACGAGCAGTACGTC.

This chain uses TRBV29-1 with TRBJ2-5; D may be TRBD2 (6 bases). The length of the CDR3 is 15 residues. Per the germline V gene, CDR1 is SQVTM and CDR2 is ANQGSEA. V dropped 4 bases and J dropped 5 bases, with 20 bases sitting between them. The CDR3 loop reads CSVVSEGMDQETQYF. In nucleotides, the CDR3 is TGCAGCGTTGTTTCGGAGGGTATGGATCAGGAGACCCAGTACTTC.

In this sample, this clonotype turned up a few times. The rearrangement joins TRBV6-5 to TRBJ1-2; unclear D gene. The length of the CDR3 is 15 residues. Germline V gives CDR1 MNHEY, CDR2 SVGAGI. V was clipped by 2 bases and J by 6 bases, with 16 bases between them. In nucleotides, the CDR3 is TGTGCCAGCAGTTACAACTACCCAGAACTCGATGGCTACACCTTC. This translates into CASSYNYPELDGYTF.

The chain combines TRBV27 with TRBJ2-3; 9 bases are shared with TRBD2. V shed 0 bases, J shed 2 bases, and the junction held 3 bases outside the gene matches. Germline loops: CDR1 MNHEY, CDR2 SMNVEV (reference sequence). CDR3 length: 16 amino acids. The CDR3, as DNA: TGTGCCAGCAGTTTATCTCCTAGCGGGATCACAGATACGCAGTATTTT. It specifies CASSLSPSGITDTQYF.

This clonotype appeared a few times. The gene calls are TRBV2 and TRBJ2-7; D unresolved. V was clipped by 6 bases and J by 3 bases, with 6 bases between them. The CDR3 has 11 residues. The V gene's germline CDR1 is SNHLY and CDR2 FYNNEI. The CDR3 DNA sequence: TGTGCCAGCAGGGTTAGCTACGAGCAGTACTTC. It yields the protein CASRVSYEQYF.

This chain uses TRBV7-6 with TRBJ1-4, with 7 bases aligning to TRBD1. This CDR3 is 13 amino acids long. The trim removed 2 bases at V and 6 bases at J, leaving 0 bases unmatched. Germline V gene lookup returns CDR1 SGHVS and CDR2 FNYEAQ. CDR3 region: CASSLQGDEKLFF. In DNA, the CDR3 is TGTGCCAGCAGCTTACAGGGGGATGAAAAACTGTTTTTT.

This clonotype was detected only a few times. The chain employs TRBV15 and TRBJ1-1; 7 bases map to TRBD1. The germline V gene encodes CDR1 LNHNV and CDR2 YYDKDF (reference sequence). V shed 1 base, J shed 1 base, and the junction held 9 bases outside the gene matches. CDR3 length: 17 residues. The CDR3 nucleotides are TGTGCCACCAGCAGAGGTCCAGGGGACAGAGGGAACACTGAAGCTTTCTTT. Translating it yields CATSRGPGDRGNTEAFF.

Here the CDR3 DNA reads TGTGCCAGCAGCAGACCCTGGCTCGCGGGGGGGCCTAATGAGCAGTTCTTC. Its translation: CASSRPWLAGGPNEQFF. The V gene is TRBV7-9, the J gene TRBJ2-1; 9 nucleotides agree with TRBD2. Trimming cost V 5 bases and J 7 bases; bases outside gene matches: 15. This CDR3 contains 17 residues. Germline V gives CDR1 SEHNR, CDR2 FQNEAQ (reference sequence).

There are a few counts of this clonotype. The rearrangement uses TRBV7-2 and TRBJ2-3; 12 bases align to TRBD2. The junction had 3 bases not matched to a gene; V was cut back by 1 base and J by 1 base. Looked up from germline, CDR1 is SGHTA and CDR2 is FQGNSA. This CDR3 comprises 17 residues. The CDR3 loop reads CASSLDSSGGGTDTQYF. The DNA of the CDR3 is TGTGCCAGCAGCTTAGATTCTAGCGGGGGGGGCACAGATACGCAGTATTTT.

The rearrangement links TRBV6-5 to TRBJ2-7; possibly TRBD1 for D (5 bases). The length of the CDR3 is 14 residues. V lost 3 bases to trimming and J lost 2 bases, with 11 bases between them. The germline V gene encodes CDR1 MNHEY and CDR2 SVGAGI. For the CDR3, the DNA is TGTGCCAGCAGTTATGAAAAAGGGGCCTACGAGCAGTACTTC. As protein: CASSYEKGAYEQYF.

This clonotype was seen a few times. For the CDR3, the DNA is TGTGCCAGCAGCAAGAACCCTGCAGTCGGGGAGCTGTTTTTT. This gives the protein CASSKNPAVGELFF. The V and J genes are TRBV7-9 and TRBJ2-2; no clear D. The length of the CDR3 is 14 residues. V lost 5 bases, J lost 7 bases, and 14 bases lay in between. The germline CDR1 and CDR2 sequences are SEHNR and FQNEAQ (reference sequence). The variable domain in full, with the rest retrieved from reference TRBV7-9 and TRBJ2-2, is DTGVSQNPRHKITKRGQNVTFRCDPISEHNRLYWYRQTLGQGPEFLTYFQNEAQLEKSRLLSDRFSAERPKGSFSTLEIQRTEQGDSAMYLCASSKNPAVGELFFGEGSRLTVL.

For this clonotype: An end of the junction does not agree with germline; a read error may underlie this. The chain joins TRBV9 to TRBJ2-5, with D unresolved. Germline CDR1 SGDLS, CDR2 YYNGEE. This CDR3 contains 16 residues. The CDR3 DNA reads TGTGCCAGCAGCGTTGACTCGGCTGAAAGTCAAGAGACCCATTACTTC. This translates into CASSVDSAESQETHYF.

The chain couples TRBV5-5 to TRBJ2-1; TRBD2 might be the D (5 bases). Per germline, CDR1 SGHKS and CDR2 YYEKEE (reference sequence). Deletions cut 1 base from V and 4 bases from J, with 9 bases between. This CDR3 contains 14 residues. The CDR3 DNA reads TGTGCCAGCAGCTTGCACGGGGAATACAATGAGCAGTTCTTC. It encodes CASSLHGEYNEQFF.

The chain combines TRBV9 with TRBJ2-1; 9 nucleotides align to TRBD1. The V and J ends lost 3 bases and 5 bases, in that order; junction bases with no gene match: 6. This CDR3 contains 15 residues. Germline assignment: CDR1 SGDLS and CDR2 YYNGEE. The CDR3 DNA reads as TGTGCCAGCAGCGACGGGACAGGGTACAACAATGAGCAGTTCTTC. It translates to CASSDGTGYNNEQFF.

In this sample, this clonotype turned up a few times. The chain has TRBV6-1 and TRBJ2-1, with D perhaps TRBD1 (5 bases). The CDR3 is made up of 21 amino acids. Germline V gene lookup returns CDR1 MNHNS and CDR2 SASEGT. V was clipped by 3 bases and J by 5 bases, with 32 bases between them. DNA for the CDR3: TGTGCCAGCAGTGATACCTCCGACAGTACCTATTTTCCCACTACGAACAATGAGCAGTTCTTC. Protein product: CASSDTSDSTYFPTTNNEQFF.

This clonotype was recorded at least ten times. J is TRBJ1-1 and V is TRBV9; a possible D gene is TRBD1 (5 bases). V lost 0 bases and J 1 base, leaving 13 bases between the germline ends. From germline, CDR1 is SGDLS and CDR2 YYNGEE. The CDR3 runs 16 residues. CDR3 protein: CASSVGDGFGNTEAFF. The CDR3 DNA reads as TGTGCCAGCAGCGTAGGGGACGGCTTTGGGAACACTGAAGCTTTCTTT.

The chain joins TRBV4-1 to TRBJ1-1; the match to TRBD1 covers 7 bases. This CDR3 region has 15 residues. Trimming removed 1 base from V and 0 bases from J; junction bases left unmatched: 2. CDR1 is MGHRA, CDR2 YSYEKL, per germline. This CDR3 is CASSQGDRVNTEAFF. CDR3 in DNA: TGCGCCAGCAGCCAAGGAGACAGGGTGAACACTGAAGCTTTCTTT.

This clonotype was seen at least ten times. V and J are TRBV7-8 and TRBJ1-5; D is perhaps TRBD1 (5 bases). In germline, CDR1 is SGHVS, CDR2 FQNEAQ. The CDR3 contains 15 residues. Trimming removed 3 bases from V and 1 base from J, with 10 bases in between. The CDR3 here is CASSFRGQSNQPQHF. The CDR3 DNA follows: TGTGCCAGCAGCTTCCGTGGACAAAGCAATCAGCCCCAGCATTTT.

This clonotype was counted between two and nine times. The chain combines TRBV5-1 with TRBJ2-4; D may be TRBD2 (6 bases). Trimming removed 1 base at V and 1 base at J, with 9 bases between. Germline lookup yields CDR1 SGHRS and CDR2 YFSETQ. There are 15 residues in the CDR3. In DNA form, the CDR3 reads TGCGCCAGCAGCTTGTGGGGGGATGCCAAAAACATTCAGTACTTC. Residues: CASSLWGDAKNIQYF.

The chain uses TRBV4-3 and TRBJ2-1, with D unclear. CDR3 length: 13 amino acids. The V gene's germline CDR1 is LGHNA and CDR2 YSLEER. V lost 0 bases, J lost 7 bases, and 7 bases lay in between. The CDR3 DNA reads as TGCGCCAGCAGCCAAGATCCTTTTAATGAGCAGTTCTTC. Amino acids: CASSQDPFNEQFF.

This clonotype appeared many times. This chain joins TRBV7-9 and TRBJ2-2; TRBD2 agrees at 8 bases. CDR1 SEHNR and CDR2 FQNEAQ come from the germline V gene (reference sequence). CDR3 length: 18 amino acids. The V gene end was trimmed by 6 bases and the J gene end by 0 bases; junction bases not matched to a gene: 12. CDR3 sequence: CASSRRGGLISNTGELFF. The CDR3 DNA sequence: TGTGCCAGCAGTCGTCGGGGGGGCCTAATATCGAACACCGGGGAGCTGTTTTTT.

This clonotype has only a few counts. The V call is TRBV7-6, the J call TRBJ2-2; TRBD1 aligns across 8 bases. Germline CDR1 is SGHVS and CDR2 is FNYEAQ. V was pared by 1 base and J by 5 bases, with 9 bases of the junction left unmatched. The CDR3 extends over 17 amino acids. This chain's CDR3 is CASSLGVGTGLTGELFF. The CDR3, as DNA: TGTGCCAGCAGCTTAGGGGTTGGGACAGGTCTAACCGGGGAGCTGTTTTTT.

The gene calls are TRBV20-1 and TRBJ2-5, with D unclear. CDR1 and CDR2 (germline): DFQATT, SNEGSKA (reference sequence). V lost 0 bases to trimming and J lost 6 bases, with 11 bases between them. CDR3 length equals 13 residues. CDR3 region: CSARDLNSKTQYF. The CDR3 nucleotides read TGCAGTGCTAGAGACCTAAACTCCAAGACCCAGTACTTC.